This passage covers 27 T cell receptor beta chains from one sample sequenced in a study of OX40 agonist ivuxolimab in advanced cancers. Sequencing was performed with immunoSEQ multiplex PCR; in TCRdb, only in-frame clones are kept and a portion is missing. The table has 80,000 to 100,000 clones, roughly 87% seen once. The specimen comprised CD4+ or CD8+ T cells sorted from blood, sampled in a trial of the OX40 agonist ivuxolimab. These receptors all come from an adult with an advanced solid tumor such as melanoma, head and neck, liver or kidney cancer.

The V call is TRBV19, the J call TRBJ1-2, with D unclear. The CDR3 covers 14 residues. The germline V and J ends were trimmed by 5 bases and 3 bases, with 13 bases remaining between them. In germline, CDR1 is LNHDA, CDR2 SQIVND (reference sequence). CDR3 amino acids: CASSRGPPDYGYTF. CDR3 bases: TGTGCCAGTAGTCGAGGGCCTCCGGACTATGGCTACACCTTC.

This sequence joins TRBV27 and TRBJ1-3; D is ambiguous. Between the trimmed V and J ends, which lost 6 bases and 0 bases, there was a span of 3 bases. CDR3 length equals 12 residues. The germline V gene has CDR1 MNHEY and CDR2 SMNVEV (reference sequence). The CDR3 sequence: CASRGSGNTIYF. The CDR3 bases are TGTGCCAGCAGGGGCTCTGGAAACACCATATATTTT.

The chain recombines TRBV10-1 with TRBJ2-1; perhaps D is TRBD1 or TRBD2 (6 bases each). CDR1 and CDR2 (germline): WNHNN, SYGVQD (reference sequence). This CDR3 is built from 12 residues. V was cut by 5 bases and J by 8 bases, with 10 bases left in between. The CDR3 loop is CASSNRGDEQFF. The CDR3 DNA sequence: TGCGCCAGCAGTAATAGGGGGGATGAGCAGTTCTTC.

The rearrangement uses TRBV2 and TRBJ2-3; TRBD2 is a possible D gene (7 bases). V was cut by 6 bases and J by 1 base, with 17 bases left in between. Germline values: CDR1 SNHLY, CDR2 FYNNEI. The CDR3 covers 16 residues. CDR3 sequence: CASRRPEGGGTDTQYF. CDR3 nucleotide sequence: TGTGCCAGCAGGCGCCCGGAGGGGGGGGGCACAGATACGCAGTATTTT.

This clone is classed as medium-sized. This CDR3 fails to terminate in the conserved phenylalanine or tryptophan, so it likely reflects a read error. This chain uses TRBV2 with TRBJ1-6, with D maybe TRBD1 (5 bases). V lost 3 bases and J 3 bases, leaving 12 bases between the germline ends. The CDR3 is 16 amino acids. CDR1 and CDR2 from the germline V gene are SNHLY and FYNNEI. CDR3 amino acids: CASSEGGIGYNSPLHL. The CDR3 DNA reads as TGTGCCAGCAGTGAGGGGGGGATCGGCTATAATTCACCCCTCCACCTT.

The chain combines TRBV19 with TRBJ2-3; D possibly corresponds to TRBD2 (7 bases). CDR3 size: 16 residues. The V end lost 4 bases, the J end lost 0 bases, and 14 bases lay between the germline ends. Germline V gene lookup returns CDR1 LNHDA and CDR2 SQIVND (reference sequence). The CDR3 is CASSTPSGGSTDTQYF. Here the CDR3 DNA reads TGTGCCAGTAGTACGCCCTCGGGGGGCAGCACAGATACGCAGTATTTT.

The chain employs TRBV9 and TRBJ2-2; D unclear. V gave up 2 bases and J gave up 5 bases, with 7 bases separating them. From germline, CDR1 is SGDLS and CDR2 YYNGEE. The length of the CDR3 is 13 residues. In DNA, the CDR3 is TGTGCCAGCAGCGTGATAGTTACCGGGGAGCTGTTTTTT. This encodes CASSVIVTGELFF.

V gene TRBV11-1 combines with J gene TRBJ2-7, with D tentatively TRBD1 (6 bases). CDR3 length: 14 amino acids. Deletions cut 1 base from V and 6 bases from J, with 13 bases between. Germline CDR1 SGHAT, CDR2 FQDESV (reference sequence). The CDR3 spells CASSLERTAGEQYF. CDR3 bases: TGTGCCAGCAGCTTAGAACGGACAGCCGGCGAGCAGTACTTC.

The gene calls are TRBV7-9 and TRBJ2-5, with D tentatively TRBD2 (5 bases). The CDR3 totals 12 residues. V dropped 3 bases and J dropped 7 bases, with 9 bases sitting between them. Germline V gene sequence: CDR1 SEHNR, CDR2 FQNEAQ (reference sequence). The CDR3 DNA follows: TGTGCCAGCAGCTTCACCGAGGGGACCCAGTACTTC. It is translated as CASSFTEGTQYF.

The chain employs TRBV6-1 and TRBJ1-2, with D hard to call. Germline-derived CDR1 and CDR2 are MNHNS and SASEGT. Between the trimmed V and J ends, which lost 0 bases and 6 bases, there was a span of 17 bases. This CDR3 comprises 16 residues. The CDR3 DNA reads TGTGCCAGCAGTGAAGCGCACCGCTTGGAGGGTGATGGCTACACCTTC. It specifies CASSEAHRLEGDGYTF.

The V gene is TRBV27, the J gene TRBJ1-6; D remains unclear. The CDR3 has 16 residues. Germline V gives CDR1 MNHEY, CDR2 SMNVEV (reference sequence). V was shortened by 0 bases and J by 2 bases, with 8 bases between the two germline ends. CDR3 amino acids: CASSLSPPTYNSPLHF. The CDR3 DNA reads as TGTGCCAGCAGTTTATCCCCCCCGACCTATAATTCACCCCTCCACTTT.

V gene TRBV7-9 combines with J gene TRBJ1-1; TRBD1 matches at 7 bases. CDR1 SEHNR and CDR2 FQNEAQ come from the germline V gene (reference sequence). The CDR3 has 15 amino acids. The J segment lost 1 base and the V segment lost 6 bases, leaving 8 bases of the junction unmatched. CDR3 protein: CASRPRDRQNTEAFF. The CDR3 DNA sequence: TGTGCCAGCAGACCGAGGGACAGACAGAACACTGAAGCTTTCTTT.

In DNA, the CDR3 is TGTGCCAGCAGCCCCGGGACAGAAAATCAGCCCCAGCATTTT. Protein: CASSPGTENQPQHF. The chain recombines TRBV6-5 with TRBJ1-5; the match to TRBD1 covers 7 bases. The CDR3 covers 14 residues. Germline assignment: CDR1 MNHEY and CDR2 SVGAGI. The V gene end was trimmed by 6 bases and the J gene end by 4 bases; junction bases not matched to a gene: 6.

The V call is TRBV6-6, the J call TRBJ2-7; D is undetermined. The CDR3 contains 14 residues. Germline V CDR1 and CDR2: MNHNY, SVGAGI (reference sequence). Trimming stripped 2 bases from V and 6 bases from J, with 14 bases between. The CDR3 bases are TGTGCCAGCAGTTACACACAGAGTTTCTCCGAGCAGTACTTC. This translates into CASSYTQSFSEQYF.

Concerning this clone itself: This sample also contains other DNA sequences that code for the same CDR3. The genes are TRBV5-1 and TRBJ1-4; TRBD1 agrees at 8 bases. J gave up 8 bases and V 0 bases, and 3 bases lay outside the gene matches. The CDR3 totals 14 residues. Germline V gene data show CDR1 as SGHRS and CDR2 as YFSETQ. As DNA, the CDR3 is TGCGCCAGCAGCTTGGGACAGGGGAGCGAAAAACTGTTTTTT. Its protein product is CASSLGQGSEKLFF.

This chain links TRBV7-6 with TRBJ1-4; 7 nucleotides line up with TRBD1. With 4 bases clipped from V and 7 bases from J, the junction kept 9 bases outside the gene matches. The germline CDR1 and CDR2 sequences are SGHVS and FNYEAQ. The CDR3 totals 15 residues. The CDR3 nucleotides are TGTGCCAGCAGCTCGGACAGGCCGGGGCGTGAAAAACTGTTTTTT. It is translated as CASSSDRPGREKLFF.

In its sample, this clone was seen once. This chain links TRBV7-2 with TRBJ1-1; TRBD1 is a possible D gene (5 bases). The germline gives CDR1 SGHTA, CDR2 FQGNSA. V was shortened by 5 bases and J by 8 bases, with 9 bases between the two germline ends. CDR3 length equals 11 residues. The CDR3 DNA reads TGTGCCAGCAGCCCGGGACTGGAAGCTTTCTTT. Protein product: CASSPGLEAFF.

The chain recombines TRBV5-4 with TRBJ2-2; no reliable D call. The CDR3 loop spans 16 amino acids. The germline V and J ends were trimmed by 4 bases and 0 bases, with 13 bases remaining between them. Germline loops: CDR1 SGHNT, CDR2 YYREEE (reference sequence). The CDR3 DNA is TGTGCCAGCAGCCCTCCAAAGGGCTCGAACACCGGGGAGCTGTTTTTT. Translated, it gives CASSPPKGSNTGELFF.

V gene TRBV19 combines with J gene TRBJ2-5, with a possible D match to TRBD1 (6 bases). V was cut by 1 base and J by 2 bases, with 8 bases left in between. Germline V lookup: CDR1 LNHDA, CDR2 SQIVND (reference sequence). The CDR3 extends over 14 amino acids. The CDR3 DNA is TGTGCCAGTAGTATAGGTAGGGGGCAAGAGACCCAGTACTTC. Translation: CASSIGRGQETQYF.

In nucleotides, the CDR3 is TGTGCCATCAGTGAGTCAGGAGTGGCCAACGACTACGAGCAGTACTTC. This gives the protein CAISESGVANDYEQYF. The rearrangement links TRBV10-3 to TRBJ2-7, with D uncertain. Germline V gene lookup returns CDR1 ENHRY and CDR2 SYGVKD. There are 16 residues in the CDR3. Deletions cut 0 bases from V and 3 bases from J, with 15 bases between.

The chain recombines TRBV19 with TRBJ2-5; unclear D gene. V was pared by 3 bases and J by 4 bases, with 9 bases between. The germline V gene encodes CDR1 LNHDA and CDR2 SQIVND (reference sequence). This CDR3 has 13 residues. CDR3 in amino acids: CASSIVRRETQYF. CDR3 sequence (DNA): TGTGCCAGTAGTATTGTGCGGCGAGAGACCCAGTACTTC.

The chain recombines TRBV6-5 with TRBJ1-5, with TRBD1 matching 7 bases. Germline trimming cut 8 bases from V and 4 bases from J; bases unmatched to any gene: 11. Germline V CDR1 and CDR2: MNHEY, SVGAGI. The CDR3 covers 15 residues. Written as DNA, the CDR3 is TGTGCCAGCGCCCGCCTCTTGACAGGGAATCAGCCCCAGCATTTT. Translated, it gives CASARLLTGNQPQHF.

Here the CDR3 DNA reads TGCGCCAGCAGTGAGGCCGGGATTAATCAGCCCCAGCATTTT. It yields the protein CASSEAGINQPQHF. The chain carries TRBV10-1 and TRBJ1-5; D gene ambiguous. The CDR3 totals 14 residues. The germline CDR1 and CDR2 sequences are WNHNN and SYGVQD (reference sequence). The ends were cut back, 2 bases at V and 4 bases at J, with 9 bases in the middle.

The chain has TRBV9 and TRBJ2-1; unclear D gene. V dropped 0 bases and J dropped 7 bases, with 11 bases sitting between them. The CDR3 consists of 14 residues. CDR1 is SGDLS, CDR2 YYNGEE, per germline. The CDR3 here is CASSVATSTNEQFF. The CDR3 nucleotides are TGTGCCAGCAGCGTAGCAACTTCTACTAATGAGCAGTTCTTC.

The chain has TRBV2 and TRBJ2-5, with 8 nucleotides matching TRBD1. Trimming removed 4 bases from V and 2 bases from J; junction bases left unmatched: 3. The germline CDR1 and CDR2 sequences are SNHLY and FYNNEI. The CDR3 covers 14 residues. The CDR3 bases are TGTGCCAGCAGTGCGAACAGGGGGCAAGAGACCCAGTACTTC. Its translation: CASSANRGQETQYF.

The sample holds a few counts of this clone. The chain links TRBV10-3 to TRBJ1-1; TRBD1 is a possible D gene (6 bases). There are 13 residues in the CDR3. V shed 7 bases and J shed 2 bases, with 11 bases lying between them. CDR1 is ENHRY, CDR2 SYGVKD, per germline. The CDR3 reads CAINQGRNTEAFF. The CDR3 region has the DNA TGTGCCATCAATCAGGGGAGAAACACTGAAGCTTTCTTT.

The sample holds one count of this clone. This rearrangement joins TRBV2 to TRBJ2-5; tentative D call: TRBD2 (7 bases). Germline V gene sequence: CDR1 SNHLY, CDR2 FYNNEI. Trimming removed 10 bases at V and 5 bases at J, with 17 bases between. This CDR3 contains 13 residues. CDR3 in DNA: TGTGCCACAGCCGGGGGGCGCGGTGAGACCCAGTACTTC. It is translated as CATAGGRGETQYF.